The 10 T cell receptor beta chains in this list originate from one sample, sequenced in a study of control samples from healthy donors and cancer patients (dated by TCRdb to the early 2020s). The protocol used for the library was the immunoSEQ multiplex PCR assay. TCRdb carries this immuneACCESS record with in-frame sequences only. Its versions omit some clonotypes, under half of them owing to an unresolved V gene in the studies checked, with the rest unexplained. Counted in this sample were tens of thousands of clones; approximately 94% of them appeared once. The top ten clonotypes cover almost 4% of the sample. The sample taken for sequencing was blood. These receptors were obtained from a man in his thirties or forties in good health.

The genes are TRBV6-5 and TRBJ2-2, with TRBD1 matching 7 bases. Trimming removed 8 bases from V and 1 base from J; junction bases left unmatched: 4. In germline, CDR1 is MNHEY, CDR2 SVGAGI. The length of the CDR3 is 14 residues. The CDR3 spells CASGRDRNTGELFF. CDR3 coding DNA: TGTGCCAGCGGCCGGGACAGGAACACCGGGGAGCTGTTTTTT.

In this sample, this clone turned up once. This chain links TRBV18 with TRBJ1-5, with D tentatively TRBD1 (5 bases). The V gene lost 5 bases and the J gene lost 7 bases, with 15 bases spanning the gap. The CDR3 is made up of 14 amino acids. Germline V gives CDR1 KGHSH, CDR2 LQKENI. CDR3 sequence: CASSRDQGRQPQHF. Written as DNA, the CDR3 is TGTGCCAGCTCAAGGGACCAGGGTCGCCAGCCCCAGCATTTT. The full variable domain, in which reference TRBV18 and TRBJ1-5 provide the parts outside the CDR3, is NAGVMQNPRHLVRRRGQEARLRCSPMKGHSHVYWYRQLPEEGLKFMVYLQKENIIDESGMPKERFSAEFPKEGPSILRIQQVVRGDSAAYFCASSRDQGRQPQHFGDGTRLSIL.

This clone was picked up one time. Different DNA sequences within this sample yield the same CDR3. The J gene is TRBJ1-6, the V gene TRBV27; D call uncertain. The germline CDR1 and CDR2 sequences are MNHEY and SMNVEV (reference sequence). V shed 6 bases and J shed 4 bases, with 4 bases lying between them. This CDR3 region has 12 residues. The CDR3 spells CASSLYNSPLHF. CDR3 nucleotides: TGTGCCAGCAGCCTGTATAATTCACCCCTCCACTTT.

The CDR3 bases are TGTGCCAGCGGGGACCATAAGTTGGGCGAGCAGTACTTC. Translating gives CASGDHKLGEQYF. The chain carries TRBV5-4 and TRBJ2-7; D possibly matches TRBD1 or TRBD2 (5 bases each). The CDR3 is 13 residues long. Germline V CDR1 and CDR2: SGHNT, YYREEE (reference sequence). V shed 7 bases and J shed 6 bases, with 17 bases lying between them. Using reference TRBV5-4 and TRBJ2-7 for the parts outside the CDR3, the full variable domain is ETGVTQSPTHLIKTRGQQVTLRCSSQSGHNTVSWYQQALGQGPQFIFQYYREEENGRGNFPPRFSGLQFPNYSSELNVNALELDDSALYLCASGDHKLGEQYFGPGTRLTVT.

This sequence joins TRBV5-1 and TRBJ2-1; TRBD1 aligns across 10 bases. The germline V gene encodes CDR1 SGHRS and CDR2 YFSETQ. The CDR3 runs 14 residues. The V gene end was trimmed by 7 bases and the J gene end by 4 bases; junction bases not matched to a gene: 5. The CDR3 nucleotides read TGCGCCAGCCGACCGGGACAGGGGTACAATGAGCAGTTCTTC. This sequence encodes CASRPGQGYNEQFF.

The chain links TRBV5-6 to TRBJ2-7; 7 nucleotides align to TRBD2. Germline V gives CDR1 SGHDT, CDR2 YYEEEE. CDR3 size: 15 residues. Unmatched junction bases numbered 8, after V lost 3 bases and J lost 2 bases. For the CDR3, the DNA is TGTGCCAGCAGCTCGGGCGGGGGAGCCCCCTACGAGCAGTACTTC. It yields the protein CASSSGGGAPYEQYF.

The rearrangement joins TRBV19 to TRBJ2-3; 8 nucleotides agree with TRBD2. V lost 0 bases, J lost 2 bases, and 10 bases stayed unmatched. CDR1 LNHDA and CDR2 SQIVND come from the germline V gene (reference sequence). CDR3 size: 18 residues. This CDR3 reads CASSIDLPSGGYTDTQYF. For the CDR3, the DNA is TGTGCCAGTAGTATAGATCTGCCGAGCGGGGGATACACAGATACGCAGTATTTT.

This sequence joins TRBV5-1 and TRBJ2-3; D call uncertain. CDR3 size: 15 residues. Trimming pared 1 base from V and 5 bases from J, leaving 14 bases between. Germline values: CDR1 SGHRS, CDR2 YFSETQ. DNA of the CDR3: TGCGCCAGCAGCTTGACACACGACCCGGGAGATACGCAGTATTTT. The encoded protein is CASSLTHDPGDTQYF.

The chain recombines TRBV19 with TRBJ1-4; 7 nucleotides line up with TRBD1. The CDR3 contains 15 residues. Trimming took 7 bases from V and 3 from J; bases not matched to a gene: 8. Per germline, CDR1 LNHDA and CDR2 SQIVND (reference sequence). The CDR3 here is CASTPTGAPNEKLFF. As DNA, the CDR3 is TGTGCCAGTACCCCTACAGGGGCCCCTAATGAAAAACTGTTTTTT.

The chain recombines TRBV10-3 with TRBJ2-3; D is unresolved. From germline, CDR1 is ENHRY and CDR2 SYGVKD. This CDR3 region has 11 residues. Trimming cost V 6 bases and J 1 base, with 2 bases left between them. This chain's CDR3 is CAIRGTDTQYF. The DNA of the CDR3 is TGTGCCATCAGGGGCACAGATACGCAGTATTTT.